The 15 T cell receptor beta chains listed next were all sequenced from one sample in a study of shared clonotypes between healthy human individuals. Some clones are missing from TCRdb's copy, which holds only in-frame ones; the method was immunoSEQ multiplex PCR. The sample has hundreds of thousands of clones, around two thirds seen once; the top ten hold 1.7%. Sequenced material: memory CD4+ T cells sorted from blood. Subset described: CD45RA-negative fraction. These receptors all stem from a woman aged 25-40 years in good health.

V gene TRBV9 combines with J gene TRBJ2-5, with a tentative D call TRBD2 (6 bases). The end of the DNA is better explained by TRBJ2-7, so the J call may be wrong. This CDR3 spans 16 amino acids. The V gene's germline CDR1 is SGDLS and CDR2 YYNGEE. This CDR3 reads CASSVGGNPKEGEQYF. The CDR3 coding sequence is TGTGCCAGCAGCGTCGGGGGTAACCCGAAGGAGGGCGAGCAGTACTTC.

The chain joins TRBV7-3 to TRBJ2-2, with D perhaps matching TRBD2 (6 bases). The V end was cut by 5 bases, the J end by 0 bases, with 10 bases between. The CDR3 extends over 15 amino acids. CDR1 is SGHTA, CDR2 FQGTGA, per germline. Written as DNA, the CDR3 is TGTGCCAGCAGCCGGGGACTGACGAACACCGGGGAGCTGTTTTTT. Protein: CASSRGLTNTGELFF.

The rearrangement uses TRBV30 and TRBJ2-1; 7 positions agree with TRBD2. J was trimmed by 2 bases and V by 0 bases; bases with no gene match: 4. Germline CDR1 reads GTSNPN; CDR2 reads SVGIG (reference sequence). CDR3 length equals 15 residues. The CDR3 sequence: CAWSVLAGAYNEQFF. DNA of the CDR3: TGTGCCTGGAGTGTACTCGCGGGAGCCTACAATGAGCAGTTCTTC.

About this clone: The sample carries other DNA sequences with the same CDR3. V usage is TRBV7-9 and J usage is TRBJ2-1; D might be TRBD2 (5 bases). Germline CDR1 and CDR2: SEHNR and FQNEAQ (reference sequence). V was shortened by 2 bases and J by 2 bases, with 7 bases between the two germline ends. This CDR3 comprises 14 residues. CDR3 coding DNA: TGTGCCAGCAGCTTAACCGGGACCTACAATGAGCAGTTCTTC. It is translated as CASSLTGTYNEQFF.

The chain employs TRBV5-8 and TRBJ2-1; 12 positions match TRBD2. Germline values: CDR1 SGHTS, CDR2 YDEGEE. The CDR3 is 17 amino acids. Trimming at V came to 0 bases and at J to 6 bases, leaving 7 bases not matched to a gene. DNA for the CDR3: TGTGCCAGCAGCTTGGGGGCCCTAGCGGGAGGGACCAATGAGCAGTTCTTC. Amino acid sequence: CASSLGALAGGTNEQFF.

The J gene is TRBJ1-4, the V gene TRBV28, with D perhaps matching TRBD1 (5 bases). This CDR3 is built from 16 residues. Germline V gives CDR1 MDHEN, CDR2 SYDVKM. Between the trimmed V and J ends, which lost 6 bases and 4 bases, there was a span of 18 bases. CDR3 amino acids: CASSRPGGGSNEKLFF. The CDR3 DNA sequence: TGTGCCAGCAGCCGCCCCGGGGGGGGTAGTAATGAAAAACTGTTTTTT.

The J gene is TRBJ2-1, the V gene TRBV28; 9 bases are a match to TRBD2. J gave up 5 bases and V 1 base, and 6 bases lay outside the gene matches. The CDR3 loop spans 16 amino acids. The germline CDR1 and CDR2 sequences are MDHEN and SYDVKM. Here the CDR3 reads CASSLFGGRGNNEQFF. The CDR3 DNA follows: TGTGCCAGCAGTTTATTTGGCGGGAGGGGGAACAATGAGCAGTTCTTC.

The chain carries TRBV28 and TRBJ1-2; D is unresolved. The germline V gene encodes CDR1 MDHEN and CDR2 SYDVKM. This CDR3 has 12 amino acids. V gave up 0 bases and J gave up 8 bases, with 7 bases separating them. As DNA, the CDR3 is TGTGCCAGCAGTTTATGGGATCTGGGCTACACCTTC. Its protein is CASSLWDLGYTF.

This chain joins TRBV2 and TRBJ2-7; TRBD2 matches at 9 bases. The CDR3 is made up of 15 amino acids. CDR1 SNHLY and CDR2 FYNNEI come from the germline V gene. The V gene end was trimmed by 7 bases and the J gene end by 6 bases; junction bases not matched to a gene: 13. The CDR3 nucleotides read TGTGCCAGCACCCCGCGGAGTAGCGGGAGTTCCGAGCAGTACTTC. Protein sequence: CASTPRSSGSSEQYF.

This clone came up a few times. The CDR3 DNA sequence: TGTGCCAGCTCGCCGGCCGGCAGGGAGAACACTGAAGCTTTCTTT. Its protein product is CASSPAGRENTEAFF. The V gene is TRBV18, the J gene TRBJ1-1, with D possibly matching TRBD1 (5 bases). The CDR3 consists of 15 residues. The ends were cut back, 6 bases at V and 1 base at J, with 15 bases in the middle. CDR1 and CDR2 (germline): KGHSH, LQKENI.

The chain recombines TRBV5-8 with TRBJ2-3; D call uncertain. CDR3 length equals 17 residues. Looked up from germline, CDR1 is SGHTS and CDR2 is YDEGEE. V lost 0 bases and J 0 bases, leaving 14 bases between the germline ends. Here the CDR3 DNA reads TGTGCCAGCAGCTTGGCCGACACTACTGATAGCACAGATACGCAGTATTTT. Encoded protein: CASSLADTTDSTDTQYF.

In this sample, this clone turned up a few times. Other DNA sequences within the sample encode an identical CDR3. V and J are TRBV6-1 and TRBJ1-5; D possibly corresponds to TRBD1 (5 bases). V shed 8 bases and J shed 4 bases, with 12 bases lying between them. Per germline, CDR1 MNHNS and CDR2 SASEGT. This CDR3 has 13 residues. The CDR3 spells CASSGTGNQPQHF. In nucleotides, the CDR3 is TGTGCCAGCTCGGGGACTGGGAATCAGCCCCAGCATTTT.

Only a few counts were recorded for this clone. V and J are TRBV11-1 and TRBJ2-7; 7 nucleotides agree with TRBD2. With V trimmed by 6 bases and J by 0 bases, 5 bases remained unmatched. The CDR3 totals 14 residues. Germline V lookup: CDR1 SGHAT, CDR2 FQDESV (reference sequence). The CDR3: CASSHQRDSYEQYF. CDR3 coding DNA: TGTGCCAGCAGTCACCAGCGGGACTCCTACGAGCAGTACTTC.

The chain employs TRBV10-1 and TRBJ1-4; perhaps TRBD1 as D (5 bases). The V gene's germline CDR1 is WNHNN and CDR2 SYGVQD (reference sequence). V was clipped by 6 bases and J by 6 bases, with 11 bases between them. The CDR3 runs 13 residues. As DNA, the CDR3 is TGCGCCAGCAGCCCGACGGGGGATGAAAAACTGTTTTTT. Its translation: CASSPTGDEKLFF.

In nucleotides, the CDR3 is TGTGCCATCGCATCAGGGCCCCCCTACGAGCAGTACTTC. Its translation is CAIASGPPYEQYF. This chain connects TRBV10-3 to TRBJ2-7, with D possibly TRBD1 on 5 matching bases. The CDR3 sequence is 13 residues long. Germline V CDR1 and CDR2: ENHRY, SYGVKD. Trimming pared 8 bases from V and 2 bases from J, leaving 13 bases between.